These 21 T cell receptor beta chains share one sample of origin, sequenced in a study of response to subunit inactivated influenza vaccine. TCRdb re-called the RT-PCR reads with MiXCR, one entry per CDR3 protein. This sample has 500,000 to 550,000 distinct CDR3 sequences, with approximately 7.1% found just once. Specimen: PBMCs from blood, collected 23 months after vaccination. These receptors came from a man between 45 and 75 years old who received an inactivated influenza vaccine.

This clonotype turned up a few times. This chain joins TRBV20-1 and TRBJ1-4; D possibly corresponds to TRBD1 (5 bases). CDR3 length: 14 amino acids. Germline V CDR1 and CDR2: DFQATT, SNEGSKA (reference sequence). Trimming stripped 1 base from V and 11 bases from J, with 17 bases between. The chain's CDR3 is CSARAAQEIEKLFF. CDR3 in DNA: TGCAGTGCTAGAGCGGCACAGGAGATTGAGAAACTGTTTTTT.

DNA for the CDR3: TGTGCCTGGAATCATTTCTACAATGAGCAGTTCTTC. Amino acids: CAWNHFYNEQFF. The rearrangement uses TRBV30 and TRBJ2-1; D call uncertain. Germline loops: CDR1 GTSNPN, CDR2 SVGIG (reference sequence). CDR3 length: 12 amino acids. The germline V and J ends were trimmed by 4 bases and 3 bases, with 7 bases remaining between them.

This clonotype was observed many times. The chain joins TRBV12-3 or TRBV12-4 to TRBJ2-1, with unresolved D. The CDR3 is 15 amino acids. Trimming took off 3 bases at V and 0 bases at J, with 9 bases between the two ends. This CDR3 reads CASSFLPSSYNEQFF. CDR3 in DNA: TGTGCCAGCAGTTTTCTGCCGAGCTCCTACAATGAGCAGTTCTTC.

The V call is TRBV20-1, the J call TRBJ1-2; TRBD1 aligns across 9 bases. With 1 base clipped from V and 3 bases from J, the junction kept 3 bases outside the gene matches. The germline V gene has CDR1 DFQATT and CDR2 SNEGSKA (reference sequence). The CDR3 spans 14 residues. The CDR3 loop reads CSARGDRADYGYTF. In nucleotides, the CDR3 is TGCAGTGCTAGAGGGGACAGGGCAGACTATGGCTACACCTTC.

This clonotype was recorded a few times. The chain uses TRBV20-1 and TRBJ1-2; the D is unclear. The CDR3 loop spans 11 amino acids. V dropped 3 bases and J dropped 4 bases, with 6 bases sitting between them. Germline CDR1 and CDR2: DFQATT and SNEGSKA (reference sequence). The chain's CDR3 is CSASWAYGYTF. DNA for the CDR3: TGCAGTGCTAGTTGGGCCTATGGCTACACCTTC.

The table lists this clonotype with many counts. The chain recombines TRBV20-1 with TRBJ1-2; 7 bases agree with TRBD1. CDR3 length: 15 residues. V shed 0 bases and J 8 bases; nucleotides not matched to a gene: 12. The germline CDR1 and CDR2 sequences are DFQATT and SNEGSKA (reference sequence). The CDR3 bases are TGCAGTGCTAGAGATATAGGACAGGCGACCTACGGCTACACCTTC. Translation: CSARDIGQATYGYTF.

This clonotype was detected a few times. The chain has TRBV28 and TRBJ2-7, with D unclear. Trimming removed 2 bases at V and 5 bases at J, with 16 bases between. CDR1 MDHEN and CDR2 SYDVKM come from the germline V gene. The CDR3 consists of 15 residues. CDR3 in DNA: TGTGCCAGCAGTTTAGGTTTAGGGCAGATCCACGAGCAGTACTTC. Its protein product is CASSLGLGQIHEQYF.

This clonotype was detected ten times or more. This chain connects TRBV7-6 to TRBJ1-3; 8 nucleotides agree with TRBD1. CDR3 size: 16 residues. V lost 4 bases, J lost 0 bases, and 5 bases stayed unmatched. The germline gives CDR1 SGHVS, CDR2 FNYEAQ. The CDR3 nucleotides are TGTGCCAGCAGCTCCCGGACAGGGCACTCTGGAAACACCATATATTTT. Translating gives CASSSRTGHSGNTIYF.

The chain has TRBV20-1 and TRBJ1-5, with 7 bases fitting TRBD1. Germline CDR1 and CDR2: DFQATT and SNEGSKA (reference sequence). CDR3 size: 14 residues. J gave up 0 bases and V 6 bases, and 5 bases lay outside the gene matches. The CDR3, as DNA: TGCAGTGCAGCCGACAGGGATAGCAATCAGCCCCAGCATTTT. Its translation: CSAADRDSNQPQHF.

This clonotype was seen a handful of times. The chain joins TRBV20-1 to TRBJ1-6; 7 bases line up with TRBD1. The trim removed 6 bases at V and 7 bases at J, leaving 12 bases unmatched. The CDR3 spans 15 residues. The germline V gene has CDR1 DFQATT and CDR2 SNEGSKA (reference sequence). Here the CDR3 reads CSAEQTGIANSPLHF. The CDR3 DNA reads TGCAGTGCGGAACAGACAGGGATTGCGAATTCACCCCTCCACTTT.

The V and J genes are TRBV5-1 and TRBJ2-1; D is possibly TRBD2 (6 bases). This CDR3 region has 16 residues. In germline, CDR1 is SGHRS, CDR2 YFSETQ. V lost 3 bases to trimming and J lost 4 bases, with 17 bases between them. The CDR3 DNA is TGCGCCAGCAGCTCCCGGACCACCGGGGGTTACAATGAGCAGTTCTTC. Its translation: CASSSRTTGGYNEQFF.

The chain recombines TRBV12-3 or TRBV12-4 with TRBJ2-3, with 8 bases that match TRBD2. V dropped 6 bases and J dropped 7; count of bases not matched to a gene: 12. The CDR3 consists of 15 residues. CDR3 DNA: TGTGCCAGCAGGAGCTCACGGGGGGGCCTGAATACGCAGTATTTT. It encodes CASRSSRGGLNTQYF.

This clonotype has ten or more counts. The chain employs TRBV4-1 and TRBJ2-2; D might be TRBD1 or TRBD2, each matching 6 bases. This CDR3 comprises 19 residues. Germline lookup yields CDR1 MGHRA and CDR2 YSYEKL. V lost 0 bases to trimming and J lost 7 bases, with 24 bases between them. CDR3 loop: CASSQDFWGLGAKSGELFF. Written as DNA, the CDR3 is TGCGCCAGCAGCCAAGATTTTTGGGGACTGGGGGCGAAGAGCGGGGAGCTGTTTTTT.

The chain employs TRBV20-1 and TRBJ1-6; D gene ambiguous. Germline V CDR1 and CDR2: DFQATT, SNEGSKA (reference sequence). The V and J ends lost 6 bases and 9 bases respectively, with 9 bases between them. The CDR3 is made up of 11 amino acids. Here the CDR3 DNA reads TGCAGTGCCTCGGTGGCTTCACCCCTCCACTTT. Its translation is CSASVASPLHF.

In this sample, this clonotype turned up many times. V gene TRBV28 combines with J gene TRBJ2-3, with TRBD2 identical over 8 bases. Germline values: CDR1 MDHEN, CDR2 SYDVKM. The CDR3 loop spans 17 amino acids. V was clipped by 3 bases and J by 2 bases; unmatched bases: 10. In DNA form, the CDR3 reads TGTGCCAGCAGTTTCCCCCTTGAGCGGGGGAACACAGATACGCAGTATTTT. This encodes CASSFPLERGNTDTQYF. Complete variable domain (other parts from reference TRBV28 and TRBJ2-3): DVKVTQSSRYLVKRTGEKVFLECVQDMDHENMFWYRQDPGLGLRLIYFSYDVKMKEKGDIPEGYSVSREKKERFSLILESASTNQTSMYLCASSFPLERGNTDTQYFGPGTRLTVL.

In this sample, this clonotype turned up a few times. The V call is TRBV9, the J call TRBJ2-2; D is ambiguous. CDR3 length equals 14 residues. V shed 0 bases and J shed 1 base, with 4 bases lying between them. The V gene's germline CDR1 is SGDLS and CDR2 YYNGEE. CDR3: CASSVGGNTGELFF. The DNA of the CDR3 is TGTGCCAGCAGCGTAGGCGGGAACACCGGGGAGCTGTTTTTT.

This clonotype was counted only a few times. The chain uses TRBV12-3 or TRBV12-4 and TRBJ2-4; no reliable D call. CDR3 size: 15 residues. The V end was cut by 3 bases, the J end by 1 base, with 10 bases between. The DNA of the CDR3 is TGTGCCAGCAGTTTGGGTATACGCGCCAAAAACATTCAGTACTTC. Protein sequence: CASSLGIRAKNIQYF.

The table lists this clonotype with many counts. CDR3 protein: CASSRLESGYTF. Written as DNA, the CDR3 is TGTGCCAGCAGCCGCTTGGAGAGTGGCTACACCTTC. V gene TRBV3-1 combines with J gene TRBJ1-2; D is unclear. The CDR3 covers 12 residues. Germline lookup yields CDR1 LGHDT and CDR2 YNNKEL (reference sequence). V shed 4 bases and J shed 7 bases, with 10 bases lying between them.

This clonotype has at least ten counts. V and J are TRBV2 and TRBJ2-3, with TRBD2 identical over 8 bases. Germline assignment: CDR1 SNHLY and CDR2 FYNNEI. The length of the CDR3 is 14 residues. V dropped 4 bases and J dropped 4; count of bases not matched to a gene: 4. For the CDR3, the DNA is TGTGCCAGCAGTGGAGCGGGAGTAGCAGATACGCAGTATTTT. Encoded protein: CASSGAGVADTQYF.

This clonotype was seen at least ten times. The chain combines TRBV30 with TRBJ2-1; the D gene could be TRBD1 or TRBD2 (5 bases each). The CDR3 has 17 amino acids. Trimming cost V 0 bases and J 2 bases, with 17 bases left between them. Germline V gene data show CDR1 as GTSNPN and CDR2 as SVGIG (reference sequence). The CDR3 loop reads CAWSVRGRVGTYNEQFF. The DNA for the CDR3 is TGTGCCTGGAGTGTCCGGGGCAGGGTGGGAACCTACAATGAGCAGTTCTTC.

This clonotype was detected many times. The V and J genes are TRBV12-3 or TRBV12-4 and TRBJ2-2; D is unclear. Trimming stripped 6 bases from V and 3 bases from J, with 11 bases between. The CDR3 consists of 14 residues. CDR3 in DNA: TGTGCCAGCAGGGCAGGTCTAGACACCGGGGAGCTGTTTTTT. Translation gives CASRAGLDTGELFF.